The 2 T cell receptor beta chains reported below all come from one sample, sequenced in a study of T-cell memory formation after mild COVID-19. TCRdb passed the 5' RACE reads through MiXCR, listing each CDR3 protein once. The repertoire includes 13,000 to 15,000 distinct CDR3 sequences, about a fifth of them detected once, and 50% to 65% sits in the top ten. The specimen sequenced was PBMCs or a T cell subset sorted from them (not recorded which). These receptors were taken from a man aged 18 to 35 who had mild COVID-19 (a few samples of this study predate the infection). Cell type and time point are not known.

This clonotype was seen ten or more times. The chain joins TRBV3-1 to TRBJ2-3; D gene unclear. This CDR3 is 11 amino acids long. Trimming cost V 1 base and J 8 bases, with 4 bases left between them. Looked up from germline, CDR1 is LGHDT and CDR2 is YNNKEL (reference sequence). The CDR3 loop reads CASSQAVTQYF. CDR3 in DNA: TGTGCCAGCAGCCAAGCGGTTACGCAGTATTTT.

This clonotype was seen a few times. The rearrangement uses TRBV6-2 or TRBV6-3 and TRBJ2-7, with D uncertain. V was clipped by 0 bases and J by 3 bases, with 6 bases between them. CDR1 is MNHEY, CDR2 SVGEGT, per germline. The CDR3 is 13 residues long. Here the CDR3 reads CASSYSAIYEQYV. The CDR3 nucleotides read TGTGCCAGCAGTTACTCGGCGATCTACGAGCAGTACGTC.